The 18 T cell receptor beta chains in this list originate from one sample, sequenced in a study of blood T cell repertoires in COVID-19. TCRdb's table, derived via immunoSEQ multiplex PCR, lists solely in-frame clones and lacks some. The profile covers over 120,000 clones, with about 80% appearing a single time and roughly 3.6% taken by the ten largest. The sample comprised peripheral blood. The source is a man between 65 and 79 years old who had recovered from COVID-19.

The chain has TRBV12-3 or TRBV12-4 and TRBJ1-1; D is ambiguous. The CDR3 loop spans 13 amino acids. Trimming pared 6 bases from V and 6 bases from J, leaving 14 bases between. The CDR3 is CASSNSTRAEAFF. CDR3 DNA sequence: TGTGCCAGCAGCAACTCAACTAGGGCTGAAGCTTTCTTT.

The rearrangement uses TRBV30 and TRBJ2-7, with D hard to call. The CDR3 spans 12 residues. Germline values: CDR1 GTSNPN, CDR2 SVGIG (reference sequence). Deletions cut 2 bases from V and 2 bases from J, with 7 bases between. CDR3 in DNA: TGTGCCTGGAGTCCCCAGGCCTACGAGCAGTACTTC. Residues: CAWSPQAYEQYF.

This clone was counted once. The J gene is TRBJ2-7, the V gene TRBV10-3, with D tentatively TRBD1 (5 bases). Trimming shortened V by 4 bases and J by 0 bases, and 16 bases separated the two germline ends. The CDR3 covers 16 residues. Germline values: CDR1 ENHRY, CDR2 SYGVKD. The CDR3 nucleotides read TGTGCCATCAGTGTAAGTGGGGCCGCCGGCTCCTACGAGCAGTACTTC. This gives the protein CAISVSGAAGSYEQYF.

The chain is built from TRBV5-1 and TRBJ2-7, with D perhaps TRBD1 (6 bases). CDR1 SGHRS and CDR2 YFSETQ come from the germline V gene. Deletions cut 4 bases from V and 3 bases from J, with 14 bases between. The CDR3 spans 14 residues. CDR3 bases: TGCGCCAGCAGCCAAGGGACAACCCTCTACGAGCAGTACTTC. It encodes CASSQGTTLYEQYF.

The rearrangement uses TRBV15 and TRBJ1-4; D is perhaps TRBD1 (6 bases). The CDR3 loop spans 16 amino acids. Trimming removed 1 base at V and 7 bases at J, with 16 bases between. The germline CDR1 and CDR2 sequences are LNHNV and YYDKDF (reference sequence). The CDR3, as DNA: TGTGCCACCAGCAGAGCTAAAGACAGGCGAGGTGAAAAACTGTTTTTT. Translating gives CATSRAKDRRGEKLFF.

The rearrangement links TRBV6-2 or TRBV6-3 to TRBJ2-5, with TRBD1 identical over 8 bases. CDR1 is MNHEY, CDR2 SVGEGT, per germline. The CDR3 runs 14 residues. V was pared by 5 bases and J by 1 base, with 3 bases of the junction left unmatched. The CDR3 loop is CASSTGTGQETQYF. The CDR3 DNA reads TGTGCCAGCAGTACGGGGACAGGCCAAGAGACCCAGTACTTC.

In this sample, this clone turned up once. The chain employs TRBV19 and TRBJ2-1; tentatively, D is TRBD2 (6 bases). Trimming left V 0 bases short and J 5 bases short, with 20 bases between. Germline CDR1 and CDR2: LNHDA and SQIVND (reference sequence). The CDR3 covers 18 residues. CDR3 in amino acids: CASSIDGMGSLADNEQFF. CDR3 bases: TGTGCCAGTAGTATAGATGGCATGGGTTCACTAGCTGACAATGAGCAGTTCTTC. Full variable domain (missing parts from reference TRBV19 and TRBJ2-1): DGGITQSPKYLFRKEGQNVTLSCEQNLNHDAMYWYRQDPGQGLRLIYYSQIVNDFQKGDIAEGYSVSREKKESFPLTVTSAQKNPTAFYLCASSIDGMGSLADNEQFFGPGTRLTVL.

The CDR3 DNA reads TGTGCCTGCGAAGGGGGGGCTGGTCAGCCCCAGCATTTT. Translating it yields CACEGGAGQPQHF. The chain uses TRBV30 and TRBJ1-5; perhaps TRBD1 as D (6 bases). CDR1 is GTSNPN, CDR2 SVGIG, per germline (reference sequence). This CDR3 comprises 13 residues. Deletions cut 6 bases from V and 6 bases from J, with 15 bases between.

This chain joins TRBV30 and TRBJ1-6, with D tentatively TRBD1 (5 bases). The germline V gene has CDR1 GTSNPN and CDR2 SVGIG (reference sequence). V was shortened by 2 bases and J by 10 bases, with 9 bases between the two germline ends. The CDR3 spans 12 residues. The CDR3: CAWSTGRSPLHF. CDR3 DNA: TGTGCCTGGAGTACAGGCAGATCACCCCTCCACTTT.

This clone has just a few counts. This chain joins TRBV30 and TRBJ1-2; 11 bases match TRBD1. This CDR3 is 13 amino acids long. The germline CDR1 and CDR2 sequences are GTSNPN and SVGIG (reference sequence). V dropped 0 bases and J dropped 8; count of bases not matched to a gene: 2. As DNA, the CDR3 is TGTGCCTGGAGTGTAGGGACAGGGGGAGGCTACACCTTC. Translation: CAWSVGTGGGYTF.

The chain is built from TRBV5-6 and TRBJ2-3, with 7 bases matching TRBD2. Germline CDR1 reads SGHDT; CDR2 reads YYEEEE. V shed 0 bases, J shed 4 bases, and the junction held 8 bases outside the gene matches. The CDR3 runs 16 residues. Here the CDR3 reads CASSLGTSGSPDTQYF. DNA for the CDR3: TGTGCCAGCAGCTTGGGGACTAGTGGAAGCCCAGATACGCAGTATTTT.

This chain uses TRBV2 with TRBJ1-4; D possibly corresponds to TRBD1 (6 bases). Trimming shortened V by 1 base and J by 6 bases, and 15 bases separated the two germline ends. CDR3 size: 16 residues. Germline values: CDR1 SNHLY, CDR2 FYNNEI. CDR3 nucleotide sequence: TGTGCCAGCAGTGAAGGTTCGGGGGGCGCCTATGAAAAACTGTTTTTT. This sequence encodes CASSEGSGGAYEKLFF.

J is TRBJ1-1 and V is TRBV24-1; tentatively, D is TRBD1 (5 bases). The CDR3 is 16 amino acids. The germline CDR1 and CDR2 sequences are KGHDR and SFDVKD. V was clipped by 1 base and J by 2 bases, with 13 bases between them. This chain's CDR3 is CATSDLRTTGNTEAFF. CDR3 nucleotides: TGTGCCACCAGTGATTTACGGACAACTGGAAACACTGAAGCTTTCTTT.

This clone was detected only once. V usage is TRBV2 and J usage is TRBJ1-6; 8 bases fit TRBD1. The CDR3 runs to 15 residues. CDR1 and CDR2 (germline): SNHLY, FYNNEI. V shed 3 bases, J shed 14 bases, and the junction held 12 bases outside the gene matches. This CDR3 reads CASSDRTGIRFTLHF. The CDR3 DNA reads as TGTGCCAGCAGTGATAGGACAGGGATCCGTTTCACCCTCCACTTT.

The V and J genes are TRBV30 and TRBJ1-5; possibly TRBD1 for D (6 bases). Germline V lookup: CDR1 GTSNPN, CDR2 SVGIG (reference sequence). V was clipped by 5 bases and J by 6 bases, with 17 bases between them. This CDR3 is built from 14 residues. The CDR3 sequence: CAWGIRGGFQPQHF. For the CDR3, the DNA is TGTGCCTGGGGTATAAGGGGGGGGTTTCAGCCCCAGCATTTT. Full variable domain (outside the CDR3, taken from reference TRBV30 and TRBJ1-5): SQTIHQWPATLVQPVGSPLSLECTVEGTSNPNLYWYRQAAGRGLQLLFYSVGIGQISSEVPQNLSASRPQDRQFILSSKKLLLSDSGFYLCAWGIRGGFQPQHFGDGTRLSIL.

The V and J genes are TRBV2 and TRBJ2-7, with D possibly being TRBD1 (6 bases). Germline CDR1 and CDR2: SNHLY and FYNNEI. This CDR3 region has 15 residues. Trimming took 3 bases from V and 4 from J, leaving 16 bases between them. CDR3 amino acids: CASSDQGRIAYEQYF. CDR3 coding DNA: TGTGCCAGCAGTGATCAGGGGCGGATTGCGTACGAGCAGTACTTC.

DNA of the CDR3: TGTGCCAGCAGCTTACTAGCGGGAGGTATCGACGAGCAGTACTTC. Residues: CASSLLAGGIDEQYF. The V gene is TRBV7-2, the J gene TRBJ2-7, with 11 bases identical to TRBD2. The V gene end was trimmed by 2 bases and the J gene end by 5 bases; junction bases not matched to a gene: 5. The CDR3 has 15 residues. From germline, CDR1 is SGHTA and CDR2 FQGNSA.

The genes are TRBV4-2 and TRBJ2-7; D perhaps matches TRBD2 (6 bases). The CDR3 is 15 amino acids. The V end was cut by 2 bases, the J end by 0 bases, with 11 bases between. Per germline, CDR1 LGHNA and CDR2 YNFKEQ. The CDR3 region has the DNA TGTGCCAGCAGCCAACTGATCGGGAGCTCCTACGAGCAGTACTTC. Encoded protein: CASSQLIGSSYEQYF.